The T cell receptor beta chain under discussion was sequenced for a study of tumor-infiltrating lymphocytes in primary liver carcinoma. Study in general: Roughly 3.5 to 8 million productive TCRbeta reads came from each sample, comparable across tissue types.

As regards this clonotype: Its antigen is not known.

Findings and caveats of the study: Bulk unsorted sampling precluded comparing CD4+ and CD8+ repertoires. Pairs comparing tumor with adjacent tissue or blood overlapped less than pairs drawn from tumor regions.

Germline DNA was extracted too, while blood RNA derived from unsorted whole blood. Production of TCR beta cDNA used approximately 0.55 ug total RNA together with a constant-region primer. For TCR beta, libraries were produced by three nested multiplex PCR rounds using slightly modified ARM-PCR. A C-beta reverse primer and TRBV1-TRBV30 forward primers served in each of the first two PCR rounds, at 10 cycles apiece. TCRdb reprocessed the multiplex PCR reads with MiXCR, giving one entry per CDR3 protein. The table has about 310,000 distinct CDR3 sequences, approximately 60% seen once. Looked up from germline, CDR1 is SGHNT and CDR2 is YENEEA. The V and J ends lost 5 bases and 6 bases respectively, with 20 bases between them. The CDR3 has 16 residues.

Sequencing was performed on peripheral blood. The J gene is TRBJ2-1, the V gene TRBV11-3, with a tentative D call TRBD2 (6 bases). This TCR was sampled from a man aged 35-49 years with primary liver carcinoma and hepatitis B virus infection. Written as DNA, the CDR3 is TGTGCCAGCAGCATAGGGGAAGGGAGCGGGCCCAATGAGCAGTTCTTC. It encodes CASSIGEGSGPNEQFF.